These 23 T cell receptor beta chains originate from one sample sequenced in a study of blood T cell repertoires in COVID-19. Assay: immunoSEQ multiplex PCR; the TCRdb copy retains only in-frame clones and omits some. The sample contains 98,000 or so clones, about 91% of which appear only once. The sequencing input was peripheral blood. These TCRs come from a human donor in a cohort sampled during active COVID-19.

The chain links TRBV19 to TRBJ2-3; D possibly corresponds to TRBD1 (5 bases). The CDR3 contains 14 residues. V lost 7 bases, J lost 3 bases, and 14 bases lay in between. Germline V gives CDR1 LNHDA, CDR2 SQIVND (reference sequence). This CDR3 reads CASTQTATTDTQYF. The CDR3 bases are TGTGCCAGTACCCAGACAGCAACAACAGATACGCAGTATTTT.

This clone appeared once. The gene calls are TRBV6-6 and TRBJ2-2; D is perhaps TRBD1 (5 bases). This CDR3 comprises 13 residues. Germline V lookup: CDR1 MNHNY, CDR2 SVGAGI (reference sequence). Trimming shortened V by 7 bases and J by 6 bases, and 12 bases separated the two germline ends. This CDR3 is CASTKGVAGELFF. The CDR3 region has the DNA TGTGCCAGCACCAAAGGGGTGGCCGGGGAGCTGTTTTTT.

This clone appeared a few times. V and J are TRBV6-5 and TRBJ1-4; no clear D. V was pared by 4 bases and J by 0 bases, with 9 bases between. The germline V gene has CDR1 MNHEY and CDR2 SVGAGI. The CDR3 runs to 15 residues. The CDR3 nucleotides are TGTGCCAGCAGTTGGCCCACTACAACTAATGAAAAACTGTTTTTT. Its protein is CASSWPTTTNEKLFF.

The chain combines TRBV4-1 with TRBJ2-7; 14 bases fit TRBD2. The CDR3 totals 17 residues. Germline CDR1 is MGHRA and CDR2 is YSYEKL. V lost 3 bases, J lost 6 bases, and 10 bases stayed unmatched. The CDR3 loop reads CASSHALGLAGASEQYF. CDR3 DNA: TGCGCCAGCAGCCACGCTTTGGGACTAGCGGGGGCAAGCGAGCAGTACTTC.

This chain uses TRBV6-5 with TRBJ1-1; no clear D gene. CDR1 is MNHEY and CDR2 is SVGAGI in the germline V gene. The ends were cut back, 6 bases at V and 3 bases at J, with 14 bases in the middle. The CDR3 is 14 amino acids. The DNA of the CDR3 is TGTGCCAGCAGCAACGGAATTAGCCACACTGAAGCTTTCTTT. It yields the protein CASSNGISHTEAFF.

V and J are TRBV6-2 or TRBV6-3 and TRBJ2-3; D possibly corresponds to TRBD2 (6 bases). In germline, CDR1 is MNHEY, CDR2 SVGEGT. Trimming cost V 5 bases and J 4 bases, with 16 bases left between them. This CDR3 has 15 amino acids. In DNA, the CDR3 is TGTGCCAGCAGTCACCCGGGGGTCCGCGCAGATACGCAGTATTTT. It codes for CASSHPGVRADTQYF.

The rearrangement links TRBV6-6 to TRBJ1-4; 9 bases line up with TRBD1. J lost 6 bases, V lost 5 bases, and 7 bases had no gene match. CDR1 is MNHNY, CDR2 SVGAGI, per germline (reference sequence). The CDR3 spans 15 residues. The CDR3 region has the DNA TGTGCCAGCAGTCCCCCGGGACAGGGTGATGAAAAACTGTTTTTT. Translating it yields CASSPPGQGDEKLFF.

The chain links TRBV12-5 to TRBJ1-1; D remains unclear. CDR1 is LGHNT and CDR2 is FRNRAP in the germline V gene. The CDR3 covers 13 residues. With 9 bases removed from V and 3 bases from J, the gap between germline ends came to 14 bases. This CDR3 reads CASSSEAHTEAFF. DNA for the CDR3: TGTGCTAGCTCCTCGGAGGCGCACACTGAAGCTTTCTTT.

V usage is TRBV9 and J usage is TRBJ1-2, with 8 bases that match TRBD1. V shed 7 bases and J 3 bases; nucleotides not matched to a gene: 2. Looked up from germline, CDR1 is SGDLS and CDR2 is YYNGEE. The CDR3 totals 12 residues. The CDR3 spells CASQGADYGYTF. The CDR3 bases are TGTGCCAGCCAGGGGGCTGACTATGGCTACACCTTC.

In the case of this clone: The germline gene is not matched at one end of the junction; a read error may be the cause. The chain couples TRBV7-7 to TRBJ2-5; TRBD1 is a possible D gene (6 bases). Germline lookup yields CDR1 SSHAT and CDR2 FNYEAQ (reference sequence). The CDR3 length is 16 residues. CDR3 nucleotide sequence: TGTGCTAGCAGCTTAGGGGGTCTCAGCGGCAAAGAGACCCAGTACTTC. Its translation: CASSLGGLSGKETQYF.

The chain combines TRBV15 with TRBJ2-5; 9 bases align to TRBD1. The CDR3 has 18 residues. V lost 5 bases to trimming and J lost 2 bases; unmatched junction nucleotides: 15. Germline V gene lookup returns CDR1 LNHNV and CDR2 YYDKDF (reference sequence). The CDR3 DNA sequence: TGTGCCACCAGCGCCTCCTCCAAGGGACAGGGCCTTCAAGAGACCCAGTACTTC. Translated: CATSASSKGQGLQETQYF.

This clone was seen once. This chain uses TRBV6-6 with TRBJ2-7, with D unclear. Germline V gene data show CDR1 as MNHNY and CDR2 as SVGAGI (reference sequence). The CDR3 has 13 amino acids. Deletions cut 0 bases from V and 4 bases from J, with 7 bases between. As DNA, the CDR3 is TGTGCCAGCAGTTACTCTCCCAGTTACGAGCAGTACTTC. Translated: CASSYSPSYEQYF.

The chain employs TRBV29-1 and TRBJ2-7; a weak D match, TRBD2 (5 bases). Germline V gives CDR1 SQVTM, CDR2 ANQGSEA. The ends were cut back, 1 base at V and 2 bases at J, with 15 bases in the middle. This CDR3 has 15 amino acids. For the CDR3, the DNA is TGCAGCGTTGAAGTTTTTGGGGAGCGCGCCTACGAGCAGTACTTC. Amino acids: CSVEVFGERAYEQYF.

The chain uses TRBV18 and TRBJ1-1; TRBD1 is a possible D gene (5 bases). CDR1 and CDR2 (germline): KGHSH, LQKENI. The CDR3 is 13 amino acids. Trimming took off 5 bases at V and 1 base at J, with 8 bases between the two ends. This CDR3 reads CASSAGQNTEAFF. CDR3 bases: TGTGCCAGCTCAGCCGGACAGAACACTGAAGCTTTCTTT.

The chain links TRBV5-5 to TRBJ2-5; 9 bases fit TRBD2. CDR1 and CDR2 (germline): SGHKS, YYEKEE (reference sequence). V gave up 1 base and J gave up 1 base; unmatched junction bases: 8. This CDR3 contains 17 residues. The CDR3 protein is CASSLMPSGMFQETQYF. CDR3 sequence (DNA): TGTGCCAGCAGCTTGATGCCTAGCGGGATGTTCCAAGAGACCCAGTACTTC. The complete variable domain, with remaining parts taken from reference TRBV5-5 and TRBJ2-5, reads DAGVTQSPTHLIKTRGQQVTLRCSPISGHKSVSWYQQVLGQGPQFIFQYYEKEERGRGNFPDRFSARQFPNYSSELNVNALLLGDSALYLCASSLMPSGMFQETQYFGPGTRLLVL.

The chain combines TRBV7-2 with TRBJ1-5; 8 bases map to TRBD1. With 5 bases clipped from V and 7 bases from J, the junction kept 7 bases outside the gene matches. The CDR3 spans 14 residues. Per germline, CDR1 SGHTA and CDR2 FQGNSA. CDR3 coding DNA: TGTGCCAGCAGCCCCGGACAGGGACGGCAGCCCCAGCATTTT. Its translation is CASSPGQGRQPQHF.

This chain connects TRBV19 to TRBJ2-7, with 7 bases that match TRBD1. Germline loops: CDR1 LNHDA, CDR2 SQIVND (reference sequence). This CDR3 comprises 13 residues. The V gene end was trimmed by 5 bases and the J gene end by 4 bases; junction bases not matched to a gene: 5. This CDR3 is CASSPGTEYEQYF. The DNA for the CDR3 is TGTGCCAGTAGTCCAGGGACAGAATACGAGCAGTACTTC.

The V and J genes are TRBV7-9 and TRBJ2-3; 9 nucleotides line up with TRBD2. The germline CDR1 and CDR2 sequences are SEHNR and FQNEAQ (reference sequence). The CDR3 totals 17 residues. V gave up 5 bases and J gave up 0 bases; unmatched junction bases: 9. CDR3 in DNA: TGTGCCAGCAGCCTTACCACGGGACTAGCCAGCACAGATACGCAGTATTTT. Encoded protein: CASSLTTGLASTDTQYF.

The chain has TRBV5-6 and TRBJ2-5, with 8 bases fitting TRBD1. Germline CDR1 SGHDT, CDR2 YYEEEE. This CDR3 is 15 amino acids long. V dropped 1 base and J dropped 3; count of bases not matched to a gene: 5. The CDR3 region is CASSLTETGEETQYF. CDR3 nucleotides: TGTGCCAGCAGCTTGACCGAGACAGGGGAAGAGACCCAGTACTTC.

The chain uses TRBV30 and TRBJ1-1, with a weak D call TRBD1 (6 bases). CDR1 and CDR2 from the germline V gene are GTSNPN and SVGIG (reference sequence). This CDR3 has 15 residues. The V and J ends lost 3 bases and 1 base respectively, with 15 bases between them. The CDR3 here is CAWSPSGEWNTEAFF. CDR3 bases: TGTGCCTGGAGCCCCTCAGGGGAGTGGAACACTGAAGCTTTCTTT.

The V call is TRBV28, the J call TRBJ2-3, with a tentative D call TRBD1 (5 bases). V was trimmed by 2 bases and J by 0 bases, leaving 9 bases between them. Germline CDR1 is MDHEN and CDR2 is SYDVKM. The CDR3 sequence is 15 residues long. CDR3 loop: CASSLRGGSTDTQYF. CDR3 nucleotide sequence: TGTGCCAGCAGTTTAAGGGGTGGGAGCACAGATACGCAGTATTTT.

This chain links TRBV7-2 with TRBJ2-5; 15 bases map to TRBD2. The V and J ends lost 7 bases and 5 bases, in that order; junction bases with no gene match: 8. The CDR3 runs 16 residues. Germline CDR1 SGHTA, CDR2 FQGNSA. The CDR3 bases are TGTGCCAGCATCCTTGGACTAGCGGGAGGGCCGGAGACCCAGTACTTC. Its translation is CASILGLAGGPETQYF.

For the CDR3, the DNA is TGTGCCAGCAGGCGTCAGCCCCAGCATTTT. This translates into CASRRQPQHF. The V call is TRBV9, the J call TRBJ1-5; D gene uncertain. The germline V gene encodes CDR1 SGDLS and CDR2 YYNGEE. With 5 bases removed from V and 6 bases from J, the gap between germline ends came to 3 bases. The CDR3 spans 10 residues.